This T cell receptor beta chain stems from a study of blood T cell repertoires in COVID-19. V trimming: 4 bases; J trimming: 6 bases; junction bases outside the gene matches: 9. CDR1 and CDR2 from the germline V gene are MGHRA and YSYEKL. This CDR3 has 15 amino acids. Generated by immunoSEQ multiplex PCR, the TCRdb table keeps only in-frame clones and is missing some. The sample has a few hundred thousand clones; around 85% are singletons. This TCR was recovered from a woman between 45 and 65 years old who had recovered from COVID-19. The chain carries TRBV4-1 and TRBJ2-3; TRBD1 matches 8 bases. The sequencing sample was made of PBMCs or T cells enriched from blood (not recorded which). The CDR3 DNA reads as TGCGCCAGCAGCCCTGACAGGGGAAACCGGGATACGCAGTATTTT. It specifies CASSPDRGNRDTQYF.